Listed below are T cell receptor beta chains from one sample, sequenced in a study of blood T cell repertoires in COVID-19. Method: immunoSEQ multiplex PCR; TCRdb's copy keeps in-frame clones and lacks some. This table has fewer than 300,000 clones, around 85% appearing once. The sample comprised PBMCs or T cells enriched from blood (not recorded which). The receptor set was obtained from a woman in her thirties who had recovered from COVID-19. Each CDR3 is given with its conserved first and last residue. A D gene is named only where the DNA matches it firmly. The size entry is marked missing in some rows and otherwise reads once, few, many or a size class.

size	V	D	J	CDR3	DNA
.	TRBV5-1	.	TRBJ2-2	CASSPGGGGNTGELFF	TGCGCCAGCAGCCCCGGGGGCGGGGGGAACACCGGGGAGCTGTTTTTT
.	TRBV28	.	TRBJ1-4	CASRPGVRATNEKLFF	TGTGCCAGCAGACCGGGGGTCCGTGCAACTAATGAAAAACTGTTTTTT
.	TRBV5-1	TRBD2	TRBJ2-7	CASSFPGGRGTYEQYF	TGCGCCAGCAGCTTCCCCGGCGGGAGGGGCACCTACGAGCAGTACTTC
.	TRBV5-6	.	TRBJ1-5	CASSVGDQRQHF	TGTGCCAGCAGCGTAGGGGATCAGCGCCAGCATTTT
.	TRBV5-4	TRBD2	TRBJ2-1	CASSFRRLAGGFNEQFF	TGTGCCAGCAGCTTTCGAAGGTTGGCGGGAGGATTTAATGAGCAGTTCTTC
.	TRBV7-6	.	TRBJ2-7	CASSLRGSTDTYEQYF	TGTGCCAGCAGCTTAAGAGGGTCGACTGATACCTACGAGCAGTACTTC
.	TRBV19	.	TRBJ1-5	CASTLRLGGLQPQHF	TGTGCCAGTACCCTTAGGTTGGGGGGATTGCAGCCCCAGCATTTT
.	TRBV10-1	TRBD1	TRBJ2-3	CASSDRTGGKDTQYF	TGCGCCAGCAGTGACCGGACAGGGGGCAAGGATACGCAGTATTTT
.	TRBV12-3/TRBV12-4	.	TRBJ1-1	CASLLGGGTEAFF	TGTGCCAGCCTTTTGGGGGGGGGCACTGAAGCTTTCTTT
.	TRBV18	TRBD2	TRBJ2-5	CASWEGRPQETQYF	TGTGCCAGCTGGGAGGGACGGCCCCAAGAGACCCAGTACTTC
.	TRBV19	TRBD2	TRBJ2-3	CASRETSLPYTDTQYF	TGTGCCAGTAGGGAGACTAGCTTGCCCTACACAGATACGCAGTATTTT
.	TRBV18	.	TRBJ2-2	CASSESRGAYTGELFF	TGTGCCAGCTCAGAGTCTAGGGGCGCGTACACCGGGGAGCTGTTTTTT
.	TRBV19	.	TRBJ2-1	CASSISWESNEQFF	TGTGCCAGTAGTATATCTTGGGAGTCCAATGAGCAGTTCTTC
.	TRBV19	TRBD1	TRBJ1-4	CASSTWGQLNEKLFF	TGTGCCAGTAGTACTTGGGGACAGCTTAATGAAAAACTGTTTTTT
.	TRBV7-8	.	TRBJ1-3	CASSLMESGNTIYF	TGTGCCAGCAGCTTAATGGAGTCTGGAAACACCATATATTTT
.	TRBV4-1	.	TRBJ2-7	CASSPSQGYYEQYF	TGCGCCAGCAGCCCCAGTCAGGGGTACTACGAGCAGTACTTC
.	TRBV9	TRBD1	TRBJ1-1	CASSGTGGDTEAFF	TGTGCCAGCAGCGGAACAGGGGGGGACACTGAAGCTTTCTTT
.	TRBV3-1/TRBV3-2	.	TRBJ1-1	CASSQGQGAPEAFF	TGTGCCAGCAGCCAGGGGCAGGGCGCCCCTGAAGCTTTCTTT
.	TRBV24-1	.	TRBJ1-5	CATSDSEPDSPEWGNQPQHF	TGTGCCACCAGTGATTCTGAGCCGGACAGCCCGGAATGGGGCAATCAGCCCCAGCATTTT
.	TRBV5-1	.	TRBJ1-1	CASSSPHRGVNTEAFF	TGCGCCAGCAGCTCACCGCACCGGGGGGTGAACACTGAAGCTTTCTTT
.	TRBV18	.	TRBJ1-5	CASSPRGSQPQHF	TGTGCCAGCTCACCTCGGGGGAGCCAGCCCCAGCATTTT
once	TRBV10-3	TRBD1	TRBJ2-7	CAISEIDRVYEQYF	TGTGCCATCAGTGAAATCGACAGGGTGTACGAGCAGTACTTC
.	TRBV7-2	TRBD2	TRBJ2-7	CASSLASSAGTSGSYEQYF	TGTGCCAGCAGCTTAGCTTCCTCGGCCGGGACTAGCGGGAGTTACGAGCAGTACTTC
.	TRBV28	TRBD2	TRBJ2-1	CASSRRLAGGTYNEQFF	TGTGCCAGCAGTCGACGACTAGCGGGAGGGACCTACAATGAGCAGTTCTTC
.	TRBV29-1	.	TRBJ2-1	CSVALDRNIYNEQFF	TGCAGCGTTGCCCTAGACAGGAACATATACAATGAGCAGTTCTTC
.	TRBV6-6	.	TRBJ2-7	CASSYRVSYEQYF	TGTGCCAGCAGTTACCGGGTCTCCTACGAGCAGTACTTC
.	TRBV20-1	.	TRBJ2-7	CSASRLGRSSYEQYF	TGCAGTGCTAGTCGGTTGGGGAGGAGCTCCTACGAGCAGTACTTC
.	TRBV4-1	TRBD1	TRBJ2-7	CASSQAGTGSYEQYF	TGCGCCAGCAGCCAAGCGGGGACAGGCTCCTACGAGCAGTACTTC
once	TRBV7-9	TRBD2	TRBJ2-1	CASSSFIAGGDEQFF	TGTGCCAGCAGCTCTTTTATAGCGGGAGGTGATGAGCAGTTCTTC
.	TRBV28	.	TRBJ2-7	CASGRGLSGVEYEQYF	TGTGCCAGCGGGCGAGGGTTGTCGGGGGTAGAGTACGAGCAGTACTTC
few	TRBV5-6	.	TRBJ2-5	CASSVTEYQETQYF	TGTGCCAGCAGCGTGACAGAGTACCAAGAGACCCAGTACTTC
.	TRBV6-5	TRBD2	TRBJ2-7	CASSYSRGGPYEQYF	TGTGCCAGCAGTTACTCTCGGGGGGGCCCCTACGAGCAGTACTTC
.	TRBV5-4	.	TRBJ2-3	CASSLWASTDTQYF	TGTGCCAGCAGCCTTTGGGCTAGCACAGATACGCAGTATTTT
.	TRBV5-1	.	TRBJ2-7	CASSYLGGVNEQYF	TGCGCCAGCAGCTATTTAGGGGGGGTGAACGAGCAGTACTTC
.	TRBV2	TRBD1	TRBJ1-2	CASSPGQGVYGYTF	TGTGCCAGCAGTCCGGGACAGGGAGTGTATGGCTACACCTTC
once	TRBV12-5	.	TRBJ2-3	CASGLVGGDTQYF	TGTGCTAGTGGTTTGGTAGGGGGAGATACGCAGTATTTT
.	TRBV28	.	TRBJ1-6	CASSRQLNSPLHF	TGTGCCAGCAGTAGACAGTTGAATTCACCCCTCCACTTT